The next 15 T cell receptor beta chains were all read from a single sample in a study of T cell responses to AZD1222 COVID-19 vaccine. Profiling relied on immunoSEQ multiplex PCR, and the TCRdb table lists in-frame clones only, not all of them. This repertoire shows 95,000 to 130,000 clones, around 90% found once; its top ten account for over 7.5%. Source: peripheral blood, taken on day 0 of AZD1222 vaccination. The source of these receptors is an adult in good health.

The table lists this clone with a few counts. The genes are TRBV28 and TRBJ1-2; D is unclear. The V end was cut by 5 bases, the J end by 3 bases, with 7 bases between. CDR1 is MDHEN, CDR2 SYDVKM, per germline. The CDR3 length is 12 residues. The CDR3 bases are TGTGCCAGCAGTCCCCGGTACTATGGCTACACCTTC. Encoded protein: CASSPRYYGYTF.

This sequence joins TRBV29-1 and TRBJ1-2, with D unresolved. The CDR3 spans 12 residues. Germline V gives CDR1 SQVTM, CDR2 ANQGSEA. V shed 4 bases and J shed 4 bases, with 10 bases lying between them. CDR3 nucleotide sequence: TGCAGCGTTGTTGTTAGTATCTATGGCTACACCTTC. Its protein product is CSVVVSIYGYTF.

V is TRBV5-4 and J is TRBJ1-2; TRBD1 agrees at 8 bases. The CDR3 contains 14 residues. Trimming at V came to 7 bases and at J to 8 bases, leaving 13 bases not matched to a gene. Germline V CDR1 and CDR2: SGHNT, YYREEE (reference sequence). CDR3 residues: CASSMPGQVKGYTF. CDR3 nucleotides: TGTGCCAGCTCGATGCCGGGACAGGTGAAGGGCTACACCTTC. Filled out from reference TRBV5-4 and TRBJ1-2, the complete variable domain reads ETGVTQSPTHLIKTRGQQVTLRCSSQSGHNTVSWYQQALGQGPQFIFQYYREEENGRGNFPPRFSGLQFPNYSSELNVNALELDDSALYLCASSMPGQVKGYTFGSGTRLTVV.

The V call is TRBV18, the J call TRBJ1-2; perhaps TRBD1 as D (5 bases). The V gene's germline CDR1 is KGHSH and CDR2 LQKENI. The CDR3 totals 15 residues. V gave up 0 bases and J gave up 4 bases, with 12 bases separating them. CDR3 in amino acids: CASSPPIGDGYGYTF. The CDR3 DNA sequence: TGTGCCAGCTCACCACCGATAGGGGACGGCTATGGCTACACCTTC.

With respect to this clone: The sample carries other DNA sequences with the same CDR3. V usage is TRBV12-3 or TRBV12-4 and J usage is TRBJ1-2; 7 bases are shared with TRBD1. Trimming at V came to 5 bases and at J to 5 bases, leaving 5 bases not matched to a gene. This CDR3 contains 13 residues. The CDR3 DNA reads TGTGCCAGCAGTCCGACAGGGAGTTATGGCTACACCTTC. Protein product: CASSPTGSYGYTF.

The genes are TRBV9 and TRBJ2-1; possibly TRBD1 for D (6 bases). This CDR3 has 14 residues. Trimming took off 0 bases at V and 4 bases at J, with 8 bases between the two ends. Germline V gene sequence: CDR1 SGDLS, CDR2 YYNGEE. CDR3 sequence (DNA): TGTGCCAGCAGCGTAGGGACAGCGTACAATGAGCAGTTCTTC. Amino acids: CASSVGTAYNEQFF.

V gene TRBV7-9 combines with J gene TRBJ1-2; D unresolved. In germline, CDR1 is SEHNR, CDR2 FQNEAQ (reference sequence). This CDR3 is 15 amino acids long. V lost 5 bases, J lost 3 bases, and 16 bases lay in between. The CDR3 sequence: CASSPTQTQYYGYTF. Written as DNA, the CDR3 is TGTGCCAGCAGCCCGACACAGACCCAATACTATGGCTACACCTTC. The full variable domain, its missing parts supplied by reference TRBV7-9 and TRBJ1-2, is DTGVSQNPRHKITKRGQNVTFRCDPISEHNRLYWYRQTLGQGPEFLTYFQNEAQLEKSRLLSDRFSAERPKGSFSTLEIQRTEQGDSAMYLCASSPTQTQYYGYTFGSGTRLTVV.

The chain is built from TRBV6-2 or TRBV6-3 and TRBJ1-3; D perhaps matches TRBD1 (6 bases). Germline CDR1 is MNHEY and CDR2 is SVGEGT. The CDR3 sequence is 16 residues long. Trimming cost V 2 bases and J 2 bases, with 13 bases left between them. The CDR3 DNA reads TGTGCCAGCAGTTACGGGGGGACACCCGCTGGAAACACCATATATTTT. Translating it yields CASSYGGTPAGNTIYF.

This CDR3 reads CAWKKPGQGNTGELFF. CDR3 DNA: TGTGCCTGGAAAAAACCGGGACAGGGAAACACCGGGGAGCTGTTTTTT. V usage is TRBV30 and J usage is TRBJ2-2, with TRBD1 matching over 9 bases. The CDR3 covers 16 residues. Germline V gene lookup returns CDR1 GTSNPN and CDR2 SVGIG (reference sequence). V lost 4 bases to trimming and J lost 2 bases; unmatched junction nucleotides: 8.

This CDR3 reads CASSLGDRISYGYTF. The CDR3 DNA reads TGTGCCAGCAGCTTAGGGGACAGGATCTCCTATGGCTACACCTTC. V is TRBV7-2 and J is TRBJ1-2; 8 bases align to TRBD1. This CDR3 spans 15 amino acids. J was trimmed by 4 bases and V by 1 base; bases with no gene match: 5. Germline V gene lookup returns CDR1 SGHTA and CDR2 FQGNSA.

This clone was detected a few times. The V gene is TRBV6-5, the J gene TRBJ1-2; no clear D. This CDR3 has 13 residues. The V end lost 0 bases, the J end lost 7 bases, and 9 bases lay between the germline ends. Germline values: CDR1 MNHEY, CDR2 SVGAGI. CDR3 sequence (DNA): TGTGCCAGCAGTTACTCCCGGGATAGTGGCTACACCTTC. Encoded protein: CASSYSRDSGYTF.

The gene calls are TRBV3-1 (or the pseudogene TRBV3-2) and TRBJ1-1; D is perhaps TRBD1 (5 bases). CDR3 length equals 13 residues. Trimming shortened V by 8 bases and J by 3 bases, and 13 bases separated the two germline ends. Germline assignment: CDR1 LGHDT and CDR2 YNNKEL (reference sequence). CDR3 sequence: CASLAWGDTEAFF. In DNA form, the CDR3 reads TGTGCCAGCCTGGCCTGGGGGGACACTGAAGCTTTCTTT.

V usage is TRBV24-1 and J usage is TRBJ1-5; TRBD1 might be the D (5 bases). The ends were cut back, 4 bases at V and 0 bases at J, with 15 bases in the middle. This CDR3 region has 17 residues. CDR1 is KGHDR and CDR2 is SFDVKD in the germline V gene. CDR3 bases: TGTGCCACCAGTGACCAGGACACAGGAGGTAGCAATCAGCCCCAGCATTTT. Translation: CATSDQDTGGSNQPQHF.

The V and J genes are TRBV4-3 and TRBJ1-2; perhaps TRBD1 as D (6 bases). This CDR3 contains 15 residues. V was pared by 5 bases and J by 2 bases, with 15 bases between. Germline V gene data show CDR1 as LGHNA and CDR2 as YSLEER. The CDR3 loop reads CASSSTGRGNYGYTF. The CDR3 DNA reads TGCGCCAGCAGCTCCACAGGGAGGGGAAACTATGGCTACACCTTC.

This chain uses TRBV9 with TRBJ1-3, with D tentatively TRBD1 (5 bases). V was clipped by 0 bases and J by 8 bases, with 9 bases between them. Germline CDR1 is SGDLS and CDR2 is YYNGEE. The length of the CDR3 is 13 residues. CDR3 loop: CASSVAGGDTIYF. DNA for the CDR3: TGTGCCAGCAGCGTAGCCGGGGGGGACACCATATATTTT.